Listed here are 5 T cell receptor beta chains from one sample, sequenced in a study of blood T cell repertoires in COVID-19. Only in-frame clones appear in the TCRdb table, and some are missing; sequencing was by immunoSEQ multiplex PCR. Here the sample spans 100,000 to 150,000 clones, around 80% being singletons. Sequencing used peripheral blood. Source of these receptors: a man in his 70s with acute or convalescent COVID-19.

The chain is built from TRBV27 and TRBJ1-5; maybe TRBD1 (5 bases). CDR1 is MNHEY and CDR2 is SMNVEV in the germline V gene (reference sequence). The CDR3 runs 14 residues. V lost 4 bases to trimming and J lost 2 bases, with 9 bases between them. As DNA, the CDR3 is TGTGCCAGCAGTTCCAGGGAGGGCAATCAGCCCCAGCATTTT. Its protein product is CASSSREGNQPQHF.

This clone was seen once. V and J are TRBV7-9 and TRBJ2-3; 7 positions agree with TRBD2. J gave up 2 bases and V 1 base, and 9 bases lay outside the gene matches. Germline V gene lookup returns CDR1 SEHNR and CDR2 FQNEAQ (reference sequence). The length of the CDR3 is 17 residues. CDR3 sequence: CASSLGEGGGITDTQYF. The CDR3 DNA is TGTGCCAGCAGCTTAGGGGAGGGCGGGGGAATCACAGATACGCAGTATTTT. Full variable domain (remainder filled in from reference TRBV7-9 and TRBJ2-3): DTGVSQNPRHKITKRGQNVTFRCDPISEHNRLYWYRQTLGQGPEFLTYFQNEAQLEKSRLLSDRFSAERPKGSFSTLEIQRTEQGDSAMYLCASSLGEGGGITDTQYFGPGTRLTVL.

The genes are TRBV20-1 and TRBJ2-3; D is undetermined. V was clipped by 3 bases and J by 0 bases, with 13 bases between them. In germline, CDR1 is DFQATT, CDR2 SNEGSKA (reference sequence). CDR3 length: 15 residues. The CDR3 spells CSASQEWSSTDTQYF. The CDR3 DNA is TGCAGTGCTAGTCAGGAATGGTCCAGCACAGATACGCAGTATTTT.

The chain uses TRBV7-8 and TRBJ1-2, with 7 positions matching TRBD1. Germline V gene lookup returns CDR1 SGHVS and CDR2 FQNEAQ. Germline trimming cut 5 bases from V and 8 bases from J; bases unmatched to any gene: 11. The CDR3 has 14 residues. This CDR3 is CASSLDRALGGYTF. CDR3 nucleotide sequence: TGTGCCAGCAGCCTAGACAGGGCACTTGGGGGCTACACCTTC.

The chain carries TRBV29-1 and TRBJ1-6; D may be TRBD1 (5 bases). Deletions cut 6 bases from V and 9 bases from J, with 15 bases between. The CDR3 consists of 13 residues. The germline CDR1 and CDR2 sequences are SQVTM and ANQGSEA. CDR3 amino acids: CSVPPGHGSPLHF. CDR3 sequence (DNA): TGCAGCGTCCCGCCAGGGCACGGTTCACCCCTCCACTTT. Combining the CDR3 with reference TRBV29-1 and TRBJ1-6 gives the whole variable domain SAVISQKPSRDICQRGTSLTIQCQVDSQVTMMFWYRQQPGQSLTLIATANQGSEATYESGFVIDKFPISRPNLTFSTLTVSNMSPEDSSIYLCSVPPGHGSPLHFGNGTRLTVT.